Included here is one TCR beta chain sequence, with context. This entry comes from a study of blood T cell repertoires in COVID-19. In the original workflow: The authors estimated nucleated cell counts from reference gene primer amplification. The method was immunoSEQ multiplex PCR; TCRdb's version includes in-frame clones alone and lacks a portion of them. That table gives V, J and clone size, and the DNA gave D and trimming. The table shows 200,000 to 250,000 clones, with around 90% occurring only once. Participants classified as exposed had met a COVID-19 case within 2 weeks before study entry. The germline V gene encodes CDR1 LGHNA and CDR2 YNFKEQ. Trimming took off 1 base at V and 0 bases at J, with 5 bases between the two ends. The CDR3 runs to 14 residues.

The V and J genes are TRBV4-2 and TRBJ2-3; D gene uncertain. This receptor was taken from a woman in her 30s who had been exposed to COVID-19. Material for sequencing was PBMCs or T cells enriched from blood (not recorded which). DNA of the CDR3: TGTGCCAGCAGCCAAGTTTCTAGCACAGATACGCAGTATTTT. Its protein is CASSQVSSTDTQYF.